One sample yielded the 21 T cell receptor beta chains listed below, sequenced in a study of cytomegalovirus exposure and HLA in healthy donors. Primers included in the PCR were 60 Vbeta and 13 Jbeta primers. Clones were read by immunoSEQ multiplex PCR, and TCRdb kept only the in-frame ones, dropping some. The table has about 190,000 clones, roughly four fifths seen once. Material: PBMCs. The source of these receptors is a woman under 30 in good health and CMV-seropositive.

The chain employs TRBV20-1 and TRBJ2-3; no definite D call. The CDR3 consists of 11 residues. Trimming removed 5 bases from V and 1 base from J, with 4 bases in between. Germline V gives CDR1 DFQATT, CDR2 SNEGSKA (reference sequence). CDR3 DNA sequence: TGCAGTGCTCGGGGCACAGATACGCAGTATTTT. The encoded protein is CSARGTDTQYF.

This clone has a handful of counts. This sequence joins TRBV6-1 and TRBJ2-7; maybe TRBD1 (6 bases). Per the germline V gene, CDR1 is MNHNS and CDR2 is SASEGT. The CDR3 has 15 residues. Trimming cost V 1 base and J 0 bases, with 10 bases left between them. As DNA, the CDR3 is TGTGCCAGCAGTGAAGGGCCACAGGGCTCCTACGAGCAGTACGTC. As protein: CASSEGPQGSYEQYV.

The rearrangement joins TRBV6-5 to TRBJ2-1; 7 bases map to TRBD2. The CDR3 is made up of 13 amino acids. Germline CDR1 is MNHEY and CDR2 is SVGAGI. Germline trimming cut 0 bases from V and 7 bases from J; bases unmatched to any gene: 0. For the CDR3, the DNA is TGTGCCAGCAGTTACTCAGCGGGAAATGAGCAGTTCTTC. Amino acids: CASSYSAGNEQFF.

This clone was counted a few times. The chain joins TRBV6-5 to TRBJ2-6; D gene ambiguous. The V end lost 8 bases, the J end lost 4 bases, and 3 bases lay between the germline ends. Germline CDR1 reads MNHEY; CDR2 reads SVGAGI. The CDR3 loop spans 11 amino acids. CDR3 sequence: CASPGANVLTF. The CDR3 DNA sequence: TGTGCCAGCCCGGGGGCCAACGTCCTGACTTTC.

The CDR3: CASRREVRFGEQYV. CDR3 nucleotide sequence: TGTGCCAGCAGACGGGAGGTACGCTTTGGAGAGCAGTACGTC. This chain joins TRBV6-5 and TRBJ2-7, with 7 bases lining up with TRBD2. The CDR3 is 14 residues long. V dropped 6 bases and J dropped 7; count of bases not matched to a gene: 12. CDR1 MNHEY and CDR2 SVGAGI come from the germline V gene.

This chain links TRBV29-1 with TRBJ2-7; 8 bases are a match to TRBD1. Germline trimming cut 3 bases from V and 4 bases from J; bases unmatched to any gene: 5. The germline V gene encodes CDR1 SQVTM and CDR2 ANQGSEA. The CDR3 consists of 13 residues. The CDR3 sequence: CSVEGQGAYEQYF. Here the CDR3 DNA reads TGCAGCGTTGAGGGGCAGGGGGCTTACGAGCAGTACTTC.

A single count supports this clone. CDR3 residues: CASSPPPTATDTQYF. The CDR3 DNA reads as TGTGCCAGCAGTCCCCCCCCCACAGCCACAGATACGCAGTATTTT. This sequence joins TRBV27 and TRBJ2-3; no definite D call. Deletions cut 5 bases from V and 2 bases from J, with 14 bases between. Per germline, CDR1 MNHEY and CDR2 SMNVEV (reference sequence). The CDR3 is 15 amino acids.

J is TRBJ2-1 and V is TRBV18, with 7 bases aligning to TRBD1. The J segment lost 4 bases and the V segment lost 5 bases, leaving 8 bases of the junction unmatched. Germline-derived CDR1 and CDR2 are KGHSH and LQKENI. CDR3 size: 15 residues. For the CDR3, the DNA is TGTGCCAGCTCAGCCGTAGACAGGGCTTACAATGAGCAGTTCTTC. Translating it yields CASSAVDRAYNEQFF.

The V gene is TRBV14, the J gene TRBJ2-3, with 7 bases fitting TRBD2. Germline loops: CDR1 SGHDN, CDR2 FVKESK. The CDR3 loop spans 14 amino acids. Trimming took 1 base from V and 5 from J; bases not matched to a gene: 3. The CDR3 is CASSQGGGKDTQYF. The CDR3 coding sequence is TGTGCCAGCAGCCAAGGGGGGGGTAAAGATACGCAGTATTTT.

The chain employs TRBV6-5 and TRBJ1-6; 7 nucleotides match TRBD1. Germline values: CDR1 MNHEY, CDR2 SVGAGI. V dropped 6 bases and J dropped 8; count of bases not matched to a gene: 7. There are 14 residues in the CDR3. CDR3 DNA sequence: TGTGCCAGCAGCTTAACAGGGGCGGATTCACCCCTCCACTTT. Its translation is CASSLTGADSPLHF.

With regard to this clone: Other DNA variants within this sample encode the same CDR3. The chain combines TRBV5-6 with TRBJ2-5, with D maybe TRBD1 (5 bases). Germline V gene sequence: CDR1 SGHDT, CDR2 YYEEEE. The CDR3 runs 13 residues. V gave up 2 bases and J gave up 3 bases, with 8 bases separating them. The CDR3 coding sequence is TGTGCCAGCAGCTTTGGACACGAAGAGACCCAGTACTTC. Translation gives CASSFGHEETQYF.

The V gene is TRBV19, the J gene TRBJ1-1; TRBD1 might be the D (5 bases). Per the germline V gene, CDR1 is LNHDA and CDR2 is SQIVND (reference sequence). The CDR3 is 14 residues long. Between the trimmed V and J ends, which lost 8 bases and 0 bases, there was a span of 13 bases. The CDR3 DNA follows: TGTGCCAGTGTAAAGACAGACATGAACACTGAAGCTTTCTTT. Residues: CASVKTDMNTEAFF.

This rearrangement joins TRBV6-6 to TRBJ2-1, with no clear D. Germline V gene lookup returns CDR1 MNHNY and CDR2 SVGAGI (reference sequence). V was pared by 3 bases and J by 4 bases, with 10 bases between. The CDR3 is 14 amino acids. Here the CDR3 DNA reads TGTGCCAGCAGTTATCTTAATAGTTACAATGAGCAGTTCTTC. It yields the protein CASSYLNSYNEQFF.

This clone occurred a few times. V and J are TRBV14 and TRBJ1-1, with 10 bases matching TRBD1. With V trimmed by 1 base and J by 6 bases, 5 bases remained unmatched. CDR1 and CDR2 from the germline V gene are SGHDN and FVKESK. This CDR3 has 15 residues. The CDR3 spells CASSQALGQGAEAFF. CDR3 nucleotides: TGTGCCAGCAGCCAAGCACTAGGACAGGGGGCTGAAGCTTTCTTT.

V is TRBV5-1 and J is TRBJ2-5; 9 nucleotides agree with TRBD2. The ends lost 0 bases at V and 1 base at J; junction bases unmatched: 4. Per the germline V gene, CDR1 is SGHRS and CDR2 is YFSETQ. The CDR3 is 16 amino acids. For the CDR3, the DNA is TGCGCCAGCAGCTTGGTTTCTAGCGGGACCCAAGAGACCCAGTACTTC. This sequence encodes CASSLVSSGTQETQYF.

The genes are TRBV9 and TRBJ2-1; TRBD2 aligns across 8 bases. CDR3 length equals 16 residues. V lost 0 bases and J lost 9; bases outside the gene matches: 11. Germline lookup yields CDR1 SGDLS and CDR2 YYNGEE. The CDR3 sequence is CASSVGLFSGEAEQFF. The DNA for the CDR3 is TGTGCCAGCAGCGTAGGGCTCTTTAGCGGGGAGGCTGAGCAGTTCTTC. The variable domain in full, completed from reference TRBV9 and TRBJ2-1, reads DSGVTQTPKHLITATGQRVTLRCSPRSGDLSVYWYQQSLDQGLQFLIQYYNGEERAKGNILERFSAQQFPDLHSELNLSSLELGDSALYFCASSVGLFSGEAEQFFGPGTRLTVL.

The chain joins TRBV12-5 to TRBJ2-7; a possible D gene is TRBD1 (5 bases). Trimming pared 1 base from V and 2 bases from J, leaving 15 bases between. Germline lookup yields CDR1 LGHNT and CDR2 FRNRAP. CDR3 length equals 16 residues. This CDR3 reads CASGLGTRQWAYEQYF. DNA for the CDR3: TGTGCTAGTGGTTTGGGTACCAGACAGTGGGCCTACGAGCAGTACTTC. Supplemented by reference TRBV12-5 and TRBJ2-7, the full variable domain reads DARVTQTPRHKVTEMGQEVTMRCQPILGHNTVFWYRQTMMQGLELLAYFRNRAPLDDSGMPKDRFSAEMPDATLATLKIQPSEPRDSAVYFCASGLGTRQWAYEQYFGPGTRLTVT.

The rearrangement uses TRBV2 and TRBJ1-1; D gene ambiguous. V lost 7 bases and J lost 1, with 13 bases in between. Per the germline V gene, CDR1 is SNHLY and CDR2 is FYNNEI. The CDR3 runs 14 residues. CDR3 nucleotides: TGTGCCAGCAAGGCAGGAGGGTCGAACACTGAAGCTTTCTTT. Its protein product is CASKAGGSNTEAFF.

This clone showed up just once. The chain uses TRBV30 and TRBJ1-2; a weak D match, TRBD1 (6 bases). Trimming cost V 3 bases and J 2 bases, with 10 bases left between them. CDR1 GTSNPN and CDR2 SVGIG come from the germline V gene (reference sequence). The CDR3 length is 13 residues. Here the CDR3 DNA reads TGTGCCTGGAGAGACAGGCCCAACTATGGCTACACCTTC. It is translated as CAWRDRPNYGYTF.

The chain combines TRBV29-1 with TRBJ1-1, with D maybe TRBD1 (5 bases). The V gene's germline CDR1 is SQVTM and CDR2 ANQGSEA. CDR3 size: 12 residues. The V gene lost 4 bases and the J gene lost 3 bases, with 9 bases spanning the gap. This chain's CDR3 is CSVGVGDTEAFF. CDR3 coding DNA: TGCAGCGTTGGGGTAGGGGACACTGAAGCTTTCTTT. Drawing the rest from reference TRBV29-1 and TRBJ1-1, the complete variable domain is SAVISQKPSRDICQRGTSLTIQCQVDSQVTMMFWYRQQPGQSLTLIATANQGSEATYESGFVIDKFPISRPNLTFSTLTVSNMSPEDSSIYLCSVGVGDTEAFFGQGTRLTVV.

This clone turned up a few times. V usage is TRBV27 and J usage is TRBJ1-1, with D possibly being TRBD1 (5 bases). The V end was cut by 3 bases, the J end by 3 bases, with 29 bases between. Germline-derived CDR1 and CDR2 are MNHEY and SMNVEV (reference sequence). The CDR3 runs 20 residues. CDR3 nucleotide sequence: TGTGCCAGCAGTTTCTGGCTAAGGGGCTCTCGCCGACGGATGGACACTGAAGCTTTCTTT. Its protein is CASSFWLRGSRRRMDTEAFF.